This T cell receptor (beta chain) was captured by sequencing in a study of blood T cells in healthy people across ages. Study results and caveats: Expanded clonotype shifts may have been confounded, as the donors had an unknown CMV status. Both naive CD4+ cell counts and diversity were greater in long-lived donors than in aged donors. Naive T cell percentage by flow cytometry tracked strongly with beta diversity.

Using a J-beta primer mix together with a sample-barcoded 5' primer, a second PCR was run for about 7 to 12 cycles. Each cDNA molecule was tagged by a template-switch adaptor that had 12 random nucleotides. TCRdb passed the 5' RACE reads through MiXCR, listing each CDR3 protein once. The sample has approximately 940,000 distinct CDR3 sequences, approximately 49% seen once. In this sample, this clonotype turned up a few times. What it binds is not known. This receptor was identified in a man aged 30 to 45 in good health. What was sequenced was blood.

The CDR3 reads CASSPSRGQGGEQFF. CDR3 DNA sequence: TGTGCCAGCAGCCCATCACGTGGACAGGGAGGCGAGCAGTTCTTC. The gene calls are TRBV7-2 and TRBJ2-1; 8 nucleotides line up with TRBD1. J gave up 10 bases and V 5 bases, and 13 bases lay outside the gene matches. Germline CDR1 is SGHTA and CDR2 is FQGNSA. The CDR3 consists of 15 residues.